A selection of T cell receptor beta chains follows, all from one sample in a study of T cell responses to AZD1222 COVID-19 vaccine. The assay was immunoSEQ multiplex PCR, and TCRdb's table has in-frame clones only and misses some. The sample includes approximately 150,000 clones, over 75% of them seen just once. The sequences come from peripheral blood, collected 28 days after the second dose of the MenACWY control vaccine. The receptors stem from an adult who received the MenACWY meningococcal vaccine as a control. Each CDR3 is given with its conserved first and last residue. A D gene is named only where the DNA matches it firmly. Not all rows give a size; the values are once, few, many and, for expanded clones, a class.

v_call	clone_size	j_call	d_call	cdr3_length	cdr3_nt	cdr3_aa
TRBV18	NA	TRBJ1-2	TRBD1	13	TGTGCCAGCGCGTCCGGGACAGACTATGGCTACACCTTC	CASASGTDYGYTF
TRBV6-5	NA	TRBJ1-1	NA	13	TGTGCCAGCAGTTACTCTTGGAACACTGAAGCTTTCTTT	CASSYSWNTEAFF
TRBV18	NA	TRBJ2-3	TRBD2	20	TGTGCCAGCTCACCGCTCTCGACTAGCGGGAGGTTCCGAGTGACAGATACGCAGTATTTT	CASSPLSTSGRFRVTDTQYF
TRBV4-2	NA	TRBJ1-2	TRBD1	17	TGTGCCAGCAGCCAAGATCCTTCGACAGGGGGTTTGGGCGGCTACACCTTC	CASSQDPSTGGLGGYTF
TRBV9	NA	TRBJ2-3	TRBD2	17	TGTGCCAGCAGCGTACTTAGCGGGGGGGCTAGCACAGATACGCAGTATTTT	CASSVLSGGASTDTQYF
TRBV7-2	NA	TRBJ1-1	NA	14	TGTGCCAGCAGCTCGCGGCACATGAACACTGAAGCTTTCTTT	CASSSRHMNTEAFF
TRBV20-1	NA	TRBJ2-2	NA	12	TGCAGTGCTAGTAAGGTAGCCGGGGAGCTGTTTTTT	CSASKVAGELFF
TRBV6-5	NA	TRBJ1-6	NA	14	TGTGCCAGCAGTTTGAAGGGGAGCTATTCACCCCTCCACTTT	CASSLKGSYSPLHF
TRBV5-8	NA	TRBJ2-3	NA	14	TGTGCCAGCAGCTTGGCCGGCAGCACAGATACGCAGTATTTT	CASSLAGSTDTQYF
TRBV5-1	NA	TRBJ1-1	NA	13	TGCGCCAGCGGAGAGGATATGAACACTGAAGCTTTCTTT	CASGEDMNTEAFF
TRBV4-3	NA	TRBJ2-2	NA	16	TGCGCCAGCAGCCCAGTAGCAGTCGCGAACACCGGGGAGCTGTTTTTT	CASSPVAVANTGELFF
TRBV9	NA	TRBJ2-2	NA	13	TGTGCCAGCAGCGTCCAGGGTGGCGGGGAGCTGTTTTTT	CASSVQGGGELFF
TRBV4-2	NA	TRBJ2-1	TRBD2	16	TGTGCCAGCAGCCAAAGACTAGCGGGAGCCTACAATGAGCAGTTCTTC	CASSQRLAGAYNEQFF
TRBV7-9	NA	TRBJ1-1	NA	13	TGTGCCAGCAGCCGCCAGGGGAACACTGAAGCTTTCTTT	CASSRQGNTEAFF
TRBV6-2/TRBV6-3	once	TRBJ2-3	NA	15	TGTGCCAGCAGTTACTCACCGGGGAGCCCAGATACGCAGTATTTT	CASSYSPGSPDTQYF
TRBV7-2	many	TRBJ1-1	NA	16	TGTGCCAGCAGCTTTAATATTCGGGGGGCGGACACTGAAGCTTTCTTT	CASSFNIRGADTEAFF
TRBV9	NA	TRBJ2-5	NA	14	TGTGCCAGCAGCGTTAGTCCGAGTCAAGAGACCCAGTACTTC	CASSVSPSQETQYF
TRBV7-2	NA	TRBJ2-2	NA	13	TGTGCCAGCAGCCCCCGAAACACCGGGGAGCTGTTTTTT	CASSPRNTGELFF
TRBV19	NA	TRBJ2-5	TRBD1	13	TGTGCCAGCAGACAGGGGAGGCAAGAGACCCAGTACTTC	CASRQGRQETQYF
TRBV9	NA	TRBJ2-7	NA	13	TGTGCCAGCAGCCTAGGGGGTCTTTCCGAGCAGTACTTC	CASSLGGLSEQYF
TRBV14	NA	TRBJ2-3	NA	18	TGTGCCAGCAGCCGCACGCGAGGGGGAGGGCTAAGCACAGATACGCAGTATTTT	CASSRTRGGGLSTDTQYF
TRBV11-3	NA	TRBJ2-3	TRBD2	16	TGTGCCAGCAGCTTAGCTCTAGCGGGGGCGGGGGATACGCAGTATTTT	CASSLALAGAGDTQYF
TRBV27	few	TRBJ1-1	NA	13	TGTGCCAGCAGGGCGACAGGGAACACTGAAGCTTTCTTT	CASRATGNTEAFF
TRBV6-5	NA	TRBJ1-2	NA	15	TGTGCCAGCAGTTACTCCGGGACCTTATTCTATGGCTACACCTTC	CASSYSGTLFYGYTF
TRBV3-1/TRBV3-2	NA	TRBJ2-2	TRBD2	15	TGTGCCAGCGCGAAACTAGCGGGGGTCACCGGGGAGCTGTTTTTT	CASAKLAGVTGELFF
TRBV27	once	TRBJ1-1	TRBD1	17	TGTGCCAGCAGTTTATCGGGAGGACAGGGCTTGAACACTGAAGCTTTCTTT	CASSLSGGQGLNTEAFF
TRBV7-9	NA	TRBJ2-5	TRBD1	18	TGTGCCAGCAGCTCCCCAAAGGGGGCCCAGGGTTTCCAAGAGACCCAGTACTTC	CASSSPKGAQGFQETQYF
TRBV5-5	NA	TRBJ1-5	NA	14	TGTGCCAGCAGCTTGGACAGAGTAAATCAGCCCCAGCATTTT	CASSLDRVNQPQHF
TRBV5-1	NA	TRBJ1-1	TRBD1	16	TGCGCCAGCAGACCCGGGACAGGGGTCCTAGGGACTGAAGCTTTCTTT	CASRPGTGVLGTEAFF
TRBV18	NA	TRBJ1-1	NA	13	TGTGCCAGCTCACCAGGCCCCAGAGGTGAAGCTTTCTTT	CASSPGPRGEAFF
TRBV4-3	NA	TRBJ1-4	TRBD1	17	TGCGCCAGCAGCCAAGATACGGGGACAGGGGTAAGGGAAAAACTGTTTTTT	CASSQDTGTGVREKLFF
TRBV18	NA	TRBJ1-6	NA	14	TGTGCCAGCTCACCACAGGGATGGGGGTCACCCCTCCACTTT	CASSPQGWGSPLHF
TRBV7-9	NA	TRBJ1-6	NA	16	TGTGCCAGCAGCTTAGTACCTTCGGAGGGGAATTCACCCCTCCACTTT	CASSLVPSEGNSPLHF
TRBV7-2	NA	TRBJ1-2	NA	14	TGTGCCAGCAGCCTCAGGGATATCGGGGATGGCTACACCTTC	CASSLRDIGDGYTF
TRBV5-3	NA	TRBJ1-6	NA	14	TGTGCCAGAAGCTTGGGGGGTGGGTATTCACCCCTCCACTTT	CARSLGGGYSPLHF
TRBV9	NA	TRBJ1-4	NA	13	TGTGCCAGCAGCAACACCCCCGGCCGTAAACTGTTTTTT	CASSNTPGRKLFF
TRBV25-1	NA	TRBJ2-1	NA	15	TGTGCCAGCAGTCCAGCGGGCGCTACTTACAATGAGCAGTTCTTC	CASSPAGATYNEQFF
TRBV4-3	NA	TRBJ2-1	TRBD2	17	TGCGCCAGCAGCCAAGATGCGAGCGGGAGGGGTTACAATGAGCAGTTCTTC	CASSQDASGRGYNEQFF
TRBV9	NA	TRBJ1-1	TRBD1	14	TGTGCCAGCAGCGTAGCGGGGACAGGGGCTCCAGCTTTCTTT	CASSVAGTGAPAFF
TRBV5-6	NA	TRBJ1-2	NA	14	TGTGCCAGCAGCTTGTCTCCAAACCACTATGGCTACACCTTC	CASSLSPNHYGYTF
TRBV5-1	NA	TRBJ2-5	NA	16	TGCGCCAGCAGCTTAACAGGGATGGGGTCACAAGAGACCCAGTACTTC	CASSLTGMGSQETQYF
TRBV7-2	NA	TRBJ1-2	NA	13	TGTGCCAGCAGCTTACGGGGACTCGGTGGCTACACCTTC	CASSLRGLGGYTF
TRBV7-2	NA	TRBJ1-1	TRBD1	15	TGTGCCAGCAGCTTGGCTGCAGGGGGGGGGACTGAAGCTTTCTTT	CASSLAAGGGTEAFF